This entry features one T cell receptor beta chain sequence. Its antigen is still unknown. The data originate from a study of cytomegalovirus exposure and HLA in healthy donors. V gave up 0 bases and J gave up 3 bases; unmatched junction bases: 9. CDR1 is SGHVS, CDR2 FNYEAQ, per germline. The CDR3 is 17 amino acids. PCR primers comprised 60 Vbeta and 13 Jbeta primers. Per the authors' pipeline: Later, 75 million to 100 million unique TCR beta chains were counted in an analysis, and about 10 million of them were shared. TCRdb keeps only in-frame clones here, not all; method: immunoSEQ multiplex PCR. V, J and clone size reflect that table, while D and trimming were determined from the DNA. The sample yields under 200,000 clones, roughly 80% seen once. Study conclusions and caveats: CMV serostatus was the only immune exposure information that was available. Researchers left out some V segments, among them TRBV6-2 and TRBV6-3, as indistinguishable.

The sample taken for sequencing was PBMCs. The chain is built from TRBV7-6 and TRBJ1-1; TRBD1 agrees at 8 bases. This receptor was identified in a girl aged 10-17 years in good health and CMV-seropositive. Here the CDR3 DNA reads TGTGCCAGCAGCTTAGCGGCGGGGACAGGCGGGGACACTGAAGCTTTCTTT. Protein product: CASSLAAGTGGDTEAFF.